These 14 T cell receptor beta chains share one sample of origin, sequenced in a study of PD-1 blockade in classical Hodgkin lymphoma. This table comes from immunoSEQ multiplex PCR, and its TCRdb copy is limited to in-frame clones, with some not included. This sample carries about 13,000 clones, 82% of them seen once, and the ten largest clones take about 4%. Every patient experienced relapse after autologous stem cell transplantation, and brentuximab vedotin exposure varied. Sequencing used peripheral blood mononuclear cells (PBMCs), obtained at baseline. The receptors come from a human donor with classical Hodgkin lymphoma.

The rearrangement uses TRBV4-3 and TRBJ1-5; 9 bases agree with TRBD1. The CDR3 has 15 amino acids. Losses at the gene ends were 2 bases for V and 7 bases for J; bases not matched to a gene: 6. Germline lookup yields CDR1 LGHNA and CDR2 YSLEER. The CDR3 DNA reads TGCGCCAGCAGCCAAAAACAGGGGGCAGGACAGCCCCAGCATTTT. This translates into CASSQKQGAGQPQHF.

This chain uses TRBV5-1 with TRBJ2-3, with 12 bases aligning to TRBD2. J gave up 1 base and V 3 bases, and 6 bases lay outside the gene matches. Germline CDR1 and CDR2: SGHRS and YFSETQ. CDR3 size: 17 residues. CDR3 sequence: CASSSGGLAGGTDTQYF. In DNA form, the CDR3 reads TGCGCCAGCAGCTCGGGGGGACTAGCGGGTGGCACAGATACGCAGTATTTT.

This rearrangement joins TRBV7-9 to TRBJ1-4; D gene unclear. The CDR3 is made up of 14 amino acids. The germline V gene has CDR1 SEHNR and CDR2 FQNEAQ (reference sequence). Trimming pared 4 bases from V and 8 bases from J, leaving 14 bases between. The CDR3: CASSSDNKGEKLFF. DNA of the CDR3: TGTGCCAGCAGCTCTGACAATAAGGGCGAAAAACTGTTTTTT.

The chain uses TRBV7-2 and TRBJ1-3; no definite D call. V dropped 1 base and J dropped 0 bases, with 19 bases sitting between them. Germline V gene lookup returns CDR1 SGHTA and CDR2 FQGNSA. The CDR3 covers 19 residues. CDR3 in amino acids: CASSLETWAAVGSGNTIYF. CDR3 nucleotides: TGTGCCAGCAGCTTAGAGACTTGGGCAGCCGTGGGCTCTGGAAACACCATATATTTT.

CDR3 nucleotide sequence: TGTGCCAGCAGCGCCCAGTTCGATTCTGGCGAGCAGTACTTC. Translating it yields CASSAQFDSGEQYF. This chain links TRBV11-2 with TRBJ2-7; D gene ambiguous. The CDR3 is 14 amino acids. Germline values: CDR1 SGHAT, CDR2 FQNNGV. V was cut by 5 bases and J by 6 bases, with 17 bases left in between.

This chain links TRBV5-1 with TRBJ2-5, with a weak D call TRBD1 (6 bases). Trimming shortened V by 3 bases and J by 7 bases, and 16 bases separated the two germline ends. The germline CDR1 and CDR2 sequences are SGHRS and YFSETQ. CDR3 length: 14 amino acids. As DNA, the CDR3 is TGCGCCAGCAGCTCGGTGACAGGAGATACGACCCAGTACTTC. Residues: CASSSVTGDTTQYF.

V gene TRBV5-1 combines with J gene TRBJ2-5, with 13 bases that match TRBD2. The CDR3 sequence is 16 residues long. V dropped 2 bases and J dropped 1; count of bases not matched to a gene: 2. Germline V lookup: CDR1 SGHRS, CDR2 YFSETQ. The CDR3 nucleotides are TGCGCCAGCAGCTTAGGACTAGCGGGAGTCCAAGAGACCCAGTACTTC. Residues: CASSLGLAGVQETQYF.

V usage is TRBV5-5 and J usage is TRBJ2-5; 8 positions agree with TRBD1. CDR1 is SGHKS and CDR2 is YYEKEE in the germline V gene (reference sequence). Trimming removed 4 bases from V and 5 bases from J; junction bases left unmatched: 13. The CDR3 has 16 amino acids. The CDR3 DNA reads TGTGCCAGCAGCCCACCCCGGACAGGGTTGGTTGAGACCCAGTACTTC. This sequence encodes CASSPPRTGLVETQYF.

This clone was detected a few times. V usage is TRBV4-3 and J usage is TRBJ1-6, with 9 bases identical to TRBD1. There are 14 residues in the CDR3. Looked up from germline, CDR1 is LGHNA and CDR2 is YSLEER. V lost 6 bases, J lost 10 bases, and 7 bases stayed unmatched. CDR3 in amino acids: CASSPGTGSSPLHF. CDR3 bases: TGCGCCAGCAGTCCCGGGACAGGGAGCTCACCCCTCCACTTT.

This clone has just a few counts. V usage is TRBV10-3 and J usage is TRBJ2-1; 15 bases line up with TRBD2. J was trimmed by 1 base and V by 8 bases; bases with no gene match: 6. The CDR3 has 17 amino acids. The germline gives CDR1 ENHRY, CDR2 SYGVKD. CDR3 in amino acids: CAIRTSGGARSYNEQFF. The CDR3 bases are TGTGCCATCCGGACTAGCGGGGGGGCCCGTTCCTACAATGAGCAGTTCTTC.

As concerns this clone: A junction boundary mismatches the germline segment, possibly from a read error. V usage is TRBV5-4 and J usage is TRBJ1-1; no firm D call. From germline, CDR1 is SGHNT and CDR2 YYREEE (reference sequence). The CDR3 runs to 14 residues. CDR3: CASSQDPGNTEAFF. The CDR3 DNA reads as TGCGCCAGCAGCCAAGATCCAGGGAACACTGAAGCTTTCTTT.

This sequence joins TRBV2 and TRBJ2-5; D call uncertain. V lost 3 bases to trimming and J lost 0 bases, with 8 bases between them. The germline V gene has CDR1 SNHLY and CDR2 FYNNEI. CDR3 length: 14 amino acids. The CDR3 DNA reads as TGTGCCAGCAGTGATTCGGAGTACCAAGAGACCCAGTACTTC. Its protein is CASSDSEYQETQYF.

This clone has just a few counts. The chain combines TRBV30 with TRBJ1-5, with D perhaps matching TRBD1 (6 bases). The CDR3 has 14 residues. The germline gives CDR1 GTSNPN, CDR2 SVGIG (reference sequence). V gave up 3 bases and J gave up 6 bases, with 15 bases separating them. In nucleotides, the CDR3 is TGTGCCTGGAGCGTTGGGTTAGGGGGTCAGCCCCAGCATTTT. Encoded protein: CAWSVGLGGQPQHF.

This clone occurred a few times. This rearrangement joins TRBV27 to TRBJ1-2, with D perhaps TRBD1 (6 bases). Germline values: CDR1 MNHEY, CDR2 SMNVEV (reference sequence). The ends were cut back, 5 bases at V and 1 base at J, with 14 bases in the middle. The CDR3 is 15 amino acids. The CDR3 sequence: CASSPTTGINYGYTF. The CDR3 DNA reads TGTGCCAGCAGTCCTACGACAGGAATTAACTATGGCTACACCTTC.